The clone carrying this T cell receptor beta chain was counted a few times. MiXCR, run by TCRdb on the 5' RACE reads, gives a single entry per CDR3 protein. The top ten hold approximately 3.4% of the sample, which has about 170,000 distinct CDR3 sequences, roughly 13% seen once. The sample originates from a study of T-cell memory formation after mild COVID-19. Trimming cost V 5 bases and J 4 bases, with 11 bases left between them. Germline V gene data show CDR1 as MNHEY and CDR2 as SVGAGI. CDR3 size: 14 residues. The sequenced sample consisted of PBMCs or a T cell subset sorted from them (not recorded which). The clonotype originates from a man between 18 and 35 years old who had mild COVID-19 (a few samples of this study predate the infection). Cell type and time point are not known. The V call is TRBV6-5, the J call TRBJ2-2; D not certain. CDR3 sequence: CASSNRVRTGELFF. CDR3 sequence (DNA): TGTGCCAGCAGTAACCGGGTCCGCACCGGGGAGCTGTTTTTT.